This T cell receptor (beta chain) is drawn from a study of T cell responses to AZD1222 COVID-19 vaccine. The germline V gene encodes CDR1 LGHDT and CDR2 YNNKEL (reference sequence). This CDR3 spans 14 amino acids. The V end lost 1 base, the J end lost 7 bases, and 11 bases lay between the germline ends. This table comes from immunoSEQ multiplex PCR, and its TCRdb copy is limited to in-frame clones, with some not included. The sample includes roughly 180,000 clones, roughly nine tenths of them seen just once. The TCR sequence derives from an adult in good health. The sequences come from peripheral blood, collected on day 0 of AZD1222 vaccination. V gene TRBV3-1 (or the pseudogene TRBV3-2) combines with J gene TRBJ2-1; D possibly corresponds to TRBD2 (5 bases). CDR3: CASSQVGSANEQFF. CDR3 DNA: TGTGCCAGCAGCCAAGTGGGGAGTGCGAATGAGCAGTTCTTC.